The rows below give T cell receptor beta chains drawn from one sample of a study of T-cell reconstitution after alpha-beta-depleted transplantation in children. A single record per CDR3 protein comes from TCRdb applying MiXCR to the PCR reads. This table has about 440,000 distinct CDR3 sequences, 43% appearing once. The material sequenced was PBMCs, taken before TCRalphabeta/CD19-depleted stem cell transplant. The origin of the receptors is a girl aged 2-15 years with aplastic anemia, due to receive a stem cell transplant. Both conserved end residues are part of each CDR3. A D gene is named only where the DNA matches it firmly. Size tells how often a clone was seen (once, few, many) or the class of an expanded clone, and some rows leave it out.

d_call clone_size j_call v_call cdr3_aa cdr3_nt
- - TRBJ1-2 TRBV6-1 CASSTIQGVDYGYTF TGTGCCAGCAGTACGATACAGGGAGTGGACTATGGCTACACCTTC
- - TRBJ1-5 TRBV20-1 CSAKGGIAYQPQRF TGCAGTGCCAAGGGGGGTATTGCTTATCAGCCCCAGCGTTTT
TRBD1 many TRBJ2-1 TRBV7-3 CASSLRQGANEQFF TGTGCCAGCAGCTTAAGACAGGGGGCCAATGAGCAGTTCTTC
- - TRBJ2-3 TRBV20-1 CSISTDTQYF TGCAGTATCAGCACAGATACGCAGTATTTT
- few TRBJ2-7 TRBV5-1 CASSLGPGGYEQYF TGCGCCAGCAGCTTGGGCCCGGGCGGCTACGAGCAGTACTTC
TRBD1 few TRBJ2-3 TRBV6-5 CASRLGQGWGTDTQYF TGTGCCAGCAGACTCGGACAGGGGTGGGGTACAGATACGCAGTATTTT
- few TRBJ2-1 TRBV7-9 CASSRWDSSSYNEQFF TGTGCCAGCAGCCGCTGGGACTCCAGCTCCTACAATGAGCAGTTCTTC
TRBD1 - TRBJ2-7 TRBV6-1 CASSPQGAKTYEQYF TGTGCCAGCAGTCCCCAGGGGGCGAAAACCTACGAGCAGTACTTC
- once TRBJ2-1 TRBV11-2 CASSSTIAYSYNEQFF TGTGCCAGCAGCTCCACCATAGCGTACTCCTACAATGAGCAGTTCTTC
TRBD1 once TRBJ2-7 TRBV5-1 CASSFYPSDRDVYEQYF TGCGCCAGCAGCTTTTATCCCTCCGACAGGGACGTCTACGAGCAGTACTTC
- many TRBJ1-4 TRBV5-4 CASSLDGEKLFF TGTGCCAGCAGCTTGGATGGGGAAAAACTGTTTTTT
- - TRBJ1-3 TRBV29-1 CSATTGTPGNTIYF TGCAGCGCCACTACCGGGACACCAGGAAACACCATATATTTT
- - TRBJ2-4 TRBV7-2 CASNNRTTSKNIQYF TGTGCCAGCAACAATAGGACTACCAGTAAAAACATTCAGTACTTC
TRBD1 - TRBJ1-2 TRBV27 CASSSLRDRRSKDGYTF TGTGCCAGCAGTTCCCTTCGGGACAGGAGAAGTAAAGATGGCTACACCTTC
- - TRBJ2-3 TRBV7-6 CASSIGGAVIDTQYF TGTGCCAGCAGCATTGGGGGGGCCGTCATAGATACGCAGTATTTT
- - TRBJ2-1 TRBV12-3/TRBV12-4 CASSWEGGPSSYNEQFF TGTGCCAGCAGCTGGGAAGGGGGGCCGAGCTCCTACAATGAGCAGTTCTTC
- - TRBJ2-4 TRBV5-5 CASSFTGSLAKNIQYF TGTGCCAGCAGCTTCACAGGGAGCCTAGCCAAAAACATTCAGTACTTC
TRBD2 many TRBJ2-5 TRBV6-1 CASSTGLAGGPGETQYF TGTGCCAGCAGTACAGGACTAGCGGGAGGGCCGGGAGAGACCCAGTACTTC
- - TRBJ1-1 TRBV20-1 CSASVARGIAFF TGCAGTGCTAGTGTGGCCCGGGGAATAGCTTTCTTT
- many TRBJ2-3 TRBV5-5 CASSLVLTDTQYF TGTGCCAGCAGCTTGGTATTGACAGATACGCAGTATTTT
- many TRBJ2-4 TRBV5-1 CASPKGPGNIQYF TGCGCCAGCCCAAAGGGCCCGGGGAACATTCAGTACTTC
TRBD1 - TRBJ2-1 TRBV7-8 CASSRWPGQGAYEQFF TGTGCCAGCAGCCGATGGCCGGGACAGGGGGCCTATGAGCAGTTCTTC
TRBD1 many TRBJ1-1 TRBV3-1 CASSPRQGYRNTEAFF TGTGCCAGCAGCCCACGACAGGGGTATCGGAACACTGAAGCTTTCTTT
- many TRBJ2-4 TRBV5-6 CASSVGPLATKNIQYF TGTGCCAGCAGCGTGGGACCGCTCGCAACCAAAAACATTCAGTACTTC
TRBD1 few TRBJ1-6 TRBV6-4 CASSPGQAKSPLHF TGTGCCAGCAGCCCCGGACAGGCTAAGTCACCCCTCCACTTT
- - TRBJ1-2 TRBV28 CASSFPRPANYGYTF TGTGCCAGCAGTTTCCCCAGACCTGCTAACTATGGCTACACCTTC
- - TRBJ1-6 TRBV20-1 CSARGGSGSYNSPLHF TGCAGTGCTAGAGGAGGCTCCGGCTCCTATAATTCACCCCTCCACTTT
- - TRBJ2-1 TRBV5-1 CASSWTLGRSSYNEQFF TGCGCCAGCAGCTGGACCTTGGGCCGAAGCTCCTACAATGAGCAGTTCTTC
- - TRBJ2-2 TRBV21-1 CASSKNSGAPANTGELFF TGTGCCAGCAGCAAAAATTCGGGGGCCCCAGCGAACACCGGGGAGCTGTTTTTT
TRBD2 - TRBJ2-1 TRBV20-1 CSASRRERYNEQFF TGCAGTGCTAGTAGGCGGGAGAGGTACAATGAGCAGTTCTTC